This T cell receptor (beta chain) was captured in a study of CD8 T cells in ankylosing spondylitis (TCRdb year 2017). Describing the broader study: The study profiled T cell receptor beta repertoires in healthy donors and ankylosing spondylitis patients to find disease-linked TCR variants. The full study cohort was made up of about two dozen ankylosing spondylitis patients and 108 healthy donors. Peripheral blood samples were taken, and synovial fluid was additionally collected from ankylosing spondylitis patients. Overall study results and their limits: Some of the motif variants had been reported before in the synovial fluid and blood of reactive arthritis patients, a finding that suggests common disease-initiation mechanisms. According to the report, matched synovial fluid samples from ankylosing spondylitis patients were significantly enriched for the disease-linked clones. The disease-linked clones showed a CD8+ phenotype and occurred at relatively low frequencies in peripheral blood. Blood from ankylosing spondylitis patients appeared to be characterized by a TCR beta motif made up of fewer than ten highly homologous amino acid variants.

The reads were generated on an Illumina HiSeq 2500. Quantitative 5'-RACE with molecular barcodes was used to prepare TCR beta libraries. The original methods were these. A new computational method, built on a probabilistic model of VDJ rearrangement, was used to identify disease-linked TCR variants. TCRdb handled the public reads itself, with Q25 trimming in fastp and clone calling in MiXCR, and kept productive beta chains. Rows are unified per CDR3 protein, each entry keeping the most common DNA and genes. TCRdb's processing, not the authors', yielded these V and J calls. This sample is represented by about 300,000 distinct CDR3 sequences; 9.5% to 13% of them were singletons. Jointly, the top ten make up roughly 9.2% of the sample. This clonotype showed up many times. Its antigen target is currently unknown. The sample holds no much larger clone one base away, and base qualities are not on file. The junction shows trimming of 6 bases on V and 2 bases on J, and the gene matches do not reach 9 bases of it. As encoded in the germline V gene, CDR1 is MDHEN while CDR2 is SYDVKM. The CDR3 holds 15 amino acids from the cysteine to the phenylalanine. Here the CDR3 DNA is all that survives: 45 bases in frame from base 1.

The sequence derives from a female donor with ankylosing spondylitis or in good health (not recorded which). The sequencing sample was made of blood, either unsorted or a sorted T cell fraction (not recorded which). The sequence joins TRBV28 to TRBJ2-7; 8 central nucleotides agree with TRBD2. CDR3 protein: CASSAPGGAPYEQYF. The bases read TGTGCCAGCAGCGCCCCCGGGGGGGCTCCCTACGAGCAGTACTTC. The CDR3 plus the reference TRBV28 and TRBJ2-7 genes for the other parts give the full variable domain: DVKVTQSSRYLVKRTGEKVFLECVQDMDHENMFWYRQDPGLGLRLIYFSYDVKMKEKGDIPEGYSVSREKKERFSLILESASTNQTSMYLCASSAPGGAPYEQYFGPGTRLTVT.